This is a list of T cell receptor beta chains from one sample in a study of control samples from healthy donors and cancer patients. Libraries were prepared by immunoSEQ multiplex PCR; TCRdb keeps only in-frame clonotypes and omits some of them. The data show 130,000 or so clones, with about 89% seen just once and more than 6.5% held by the top ten. The sequencing input was blood. These receptors came from a man between 18 and 35 years old in good health. Both conserved end residues are part of each CDR3. A D gene is named only where the DNA matches it firmly. Not all rows give a size; the values are once, few, many and, for expanded clones, a class.

CDR3 DNA: TGTGCCAGCAGCGTAGGTGAAGGGAACACCGGGGAGCTGTTTTTT; CDR3 protein: CASSVGEGNTGELFF; D gene: -; V gene: TRBV9; clone size: -; J gene: TRBJ2-2
CDR3 DNA: TGCGCCAGCGCCATCGGGGGGCGCACATCATGGGAAAAACTGTTTTTT; CDR3 protein: CASAIGGRTSWEKLFF; D gene: -; V gene: TRBV5-1; clone size: -; J gene: TRBJ1-4
CDR3 DNA: TGTGCCTACAGACCGAGTGGGGGCACTGAAGCTTTCTTT; CDR3 protein: CAYRPSGGTEAFF; D gene: -; V gene: TRBV12-3/TRBV12-4; clone size: -; J gene: TRBJ1-1
CDR3 DNA: TGTGCCAGCAGCTACTCTCTTTTTGGACTAGCGAACACCGGGGAGCTGTTTTTT; CDR3 protein: CASSYSLFGLANTGELFF; D gene: TRBD2; V gene: TRBV5-4; clone size: -; J gene: TRBJ2-2
CDR3 DNA: TGTGCCAGCAGCCTATACAATAGCAATCAGCCCCAGCATTTT; CDR3 protein: CASSLYNSNQPQHF; D gene: -; V gene: TRBV3-1/TRBV3-2; clone size: -; J gene: TRBJ1-5
CDR3 DNA: TGCGCCAGCAGCTGGAAGGAGAACACTGAAGCTTTCTTT; CDR3 protein: CASSWKENTEAFF; D gene: -; V gene: TRBV5-1; clone size: -; J gene: TRBJ1-1
CDR3 DNA: TGTGCCAGCAGTTTTAACAGAGAAAAACTGTTTTTT; CDR3 protein: CASSFNREKLFF; D gene: -; V gene: TRBV12-3/TRBV12-4; clone size: -; J gene: TRBJ1-4
CDR3 DNA: TGTGCCAGCAGTGGAGAGACCCAGTACTTC; CDR3 protein: CASSGETQYF; D gene: -; V gene: TRBV25-1; clone size: once; J gene: TRBJ2-5
CDR3 DNA: TGTGCCAGCAGTTACAGGGGGCTTGGCTACACCTTC; CDR3 protein: CASSYRGLGYTF; D gene: TRBD1; V gene: TRBV6-2/TRBV6-3; clone size: few; J gene: TRBJ1-2
CDR3 DNA: TGCGCCAGCAGCTCTCCCCCAGGCGAGCAGTACTTC; CDR3 protein: CASSSPPGEQYF; D gene: -; V gene: TRBV10-2; clone size: -; J gene: TRBJ2-7
CDR3 DNA: TGTGCCAGCAGCGTGGCTAGCGGGGGGGCTTTGGAGACCCAGTACTTC; CDR3 protein: CASSVASGGALETQYF; D gene: TRBD2; V gene: TRBV9; clone size: -; J gene: TRBJ2-5
CDR3 DNA: TGTGCCAGCAGCTTATGGCAGAACAATGAGCAGTTCTTC; CDR3 protein: CASSLWQNNEQFF; D gene: -; V gene: TRBV11-3; clone size: -; J gene: TRBJ2-1
CDR3 DNA: TGTGCCAGCAGTCCCTATAACCAGGGGACTGAAAACTATGGCTACACCTTC; CDR3 protein: CASSPYNQGTENYGYTF; D gene: -; V gene: TRBV27; clone size: -; J gene: TRBJ1-2
CDR3 DNA: TGTGCCAGCAGATACGGACAGGGGGCCGGTCAGCCCCAGCATTTT; CDR3 protein: CASRYGQGAGQPQHF; D gene: TRBD1; V gene: TRBV6-2/TRBV6-3; clone size: few; J gene: TRBJ1-5
CDR3 DNA: TGTGCCAGCAGCTTAGGCAGGGCTCAAGAGACCCAGTACTTC; CDR3 protein: CASSLGRAQETQYF; D gene: -; V gene: TRBV11-3; clone size: -; J gene: TRBJ2-5
CDR3 DNA: TGTGCCATCACCGCCCGGGACCCCGGGGACGAGCAGTACTTC; CDR3 protein: CAITARDPGDEQYF; D gene: -; V gene: TRBV10-3; clone size: -; J gene: TRBJ2-7
CDR3 DNA: TGTGCCAGCAGCTTGTATTCCGCCCGCAATCAGCCCCAGCATTTT; CDR3 protein: CASSLYSARNQPQHF; D gene: -; V gene: TRBV5-8; clone size: few; J gene: TRBJ1-5
CDR3 DNA: TGTGCCAGCAGCTCGCTCCGGGTTTCTAGCACAGATACGCAGTATTTT; CDR3 protein: CASSSLRVSSTDTQYF; D gene: -; V gene: TRBV7-2; clone size: once; J gene: TRBJ2-3
CDR3 DNA: TGTGCCAGCAGTTTCCCGGGACTAGCGGGGAGGTATGAGCAGTTCTTC; CDR3 protein: CASSFPGLAGRYEQFF; D gene: TRBD2; V gene: TRBV6-5; clone size: -; J gene: TRBJ2-1
CDR3 DNA: TGTGCCAGCAGTTTGGGCAGGAACTATGGCTACACCTTC; CDR3 protein: CASSLGRNYGYTF; D gene: -; V gene: TRBV28; clone size: few; J gene: TRBJ1-2
CDR3 DNA: TGCGCCAGCAGCTTCCCCGGTGAAACTGAAGCTTTCTTT; CDR3 protein: CASSFPGETEAFF; D gene: -; V gene: TRBV5-1; clone size: -; J gene: TRBJ1-1
CDR3 DNA: TGTGCTAGTGTGGGGACAGGGGCGAAAATCTCCTACAATGAGCAGTTCTTC; CDR3 protein: CASVGTGAKISYNEQFF; D gene: TRBD1; V gene: TRBV12-5; clone size: -; J gene: TRBJ2-1
CDR3 DNA: TGTGCCAGCAGCGCACGGACAGGGACTAAGAATCAGCCCCAGCATTTT; CDR3 protein: CASSARTGTKNQPQHF; D gene: TRBD1; V gene: TRBV7-2; clone size: -; J gene: TRBJ1-5
CDR3 DNA: TGTGCCACCTACTCGACTAACTATGGCTACACCTTC; CDR3 protein: CATYSTNYGYTF; D gene: -; V gene: TRBV2; clone size: -; J gene: TRBJ1-2
CDR3 DNA: TGTGCCAGCAGCTTGGACAGGGGGGACTATGGCTACACCTTC; CDR3 protein: CASSLDRGDYGYTF; D gene: TRBD1; V gene: TRBV5-4; clone size: -; J gene: TRBJ1-2
CDR3 DNA: TGCAGCGTTCTTCCAGGTCTGAACACTGAAGCTTTCTTT; CDR3 protein: CSVLPGLNTEAFF; D gene: -; V gene: TRBV29-1; clone size: -; J gene: TRBJ1-1
CDR3 DNA: TGTGCCAGCAGTTACTCGAGAGGATTTAGGTGGACTGAAGCTTTCTTT; CDR3 protein: CASSYSRGFRWTEAFF; D gene: -; V gene: TRBV6-5; clone size: -; J gene: TRBJ1-1
CDR3 DNA: TGTGCCAGCAGCCACCCGGGGGGGTCAGGGCAATGCAATCAGCCCCAGCATTTT; CDR3 protein: CASSHPGGSGQCNQPQHF; D gene: -; V gene: TRBV7-9; clone size: -; J gene: TRBJ1-5
CDR3 DNA: TGTGCCAGCAGACGACAGGTTGGAAACACCATATATTTT; CDR3 protein: CASRRQVGNTIYF; D gene: -; V gene: TRBV6-5; clone size: -; J gene: TRBJ1-3
CDR3 DNA: TGTGCCAGCAGCCCGGTGGGGGTTTCACCCCTCCACTTT; CDR3 protein: CASSPVGVSPLHF; D gene: -; V gene: TRBV7-2; clone size: -; J gene: TRBJ1-6
CDR3 DNA: TGTGCCAGCAGCTTGGCCGCCCGGACAGGGGTCGACTTTGGAAACACCATATATTTT; CDR3 protein: CASSLAARTGVDFGNTIYF; D gene: TRBD1; V gene: TRBV5-5; clone size: -; J gene: TRBJ1-3
CDR3 DNA: TGTGCCTGGGCAGGGAGCTCCTACGAGCAGTACTTC; CDR3 protein: CAWAGSSYEQYF; D gene: -; V gene: TRBV30; clone size: -; J gene: TRBJ2-7
CDR3 DNA: TGCGCCAGCAGCCTTTACGGGGCGGGTGGCTACACCTTC; CDR3 protein: CASSLYGAGGYTF; D gene: -; V gene: TRBV4-1; clone size: few; J gene: TRBJ1-2
CDR3 DNA: TGTGCCAGCAGCCAATCTGTGCAGGGCACATATGGCTACACCTTC; CDR3 protein: CASSQSVQGTYGYTF; D gene: -; V gene: TRBV16; clone size: -; J gene: TRBJ1-2
CDR3 DNA: TGTGCCAGCACCAGGGGGCAGGGGAATCAGCCCCAGCATTTT; CDR3 protein: CASTRGQGNQPQHF; D gene: TRBD1; V gene: TRBV7-9; clone size: -; J gene: TRBJ1-5
CDR3 DNA: TGTGCCAGCACCGGAGGGGGGACCGAATTCACCGGGGAGCTGTTTTTT; CDR3 protein: CASTGGGTEFTGELFF; D gene: -; V gene: TRBV25-1; clone size: -; J gene: TRBJ2-2
CDR3 DNA: TGCGCCAGCAGTTTCTATGGGACTAGTCAGTCCGGGGAGCTGTTTTTT; CDR3 protein: CASSFYGTSQSGELFF; D gene: TRBD2; V gene: TRBV10-2; clone size: -; J gene: TRBJ2-2
CDR3 DNA: TGTGCCACCAGCAGAGGAGGCCCCGTAGAAAAACTGTTTTTT; CDR3 protein: CATSRGGPVEKLFF; D gene: -; V gene: TRBV15; clone size: -; J gene: TRBJ1-4
CDR3 DNA: TGTGCCAGCAGTTCCGCCGGGACAGCGTCCGGAAACACCATATATTTT; CDR3 protein: CASSSAGTASGNTIYF; D gene: TRBD1; V gene: TRBV6-5; clone size: -; J gene: TRBJ1-3